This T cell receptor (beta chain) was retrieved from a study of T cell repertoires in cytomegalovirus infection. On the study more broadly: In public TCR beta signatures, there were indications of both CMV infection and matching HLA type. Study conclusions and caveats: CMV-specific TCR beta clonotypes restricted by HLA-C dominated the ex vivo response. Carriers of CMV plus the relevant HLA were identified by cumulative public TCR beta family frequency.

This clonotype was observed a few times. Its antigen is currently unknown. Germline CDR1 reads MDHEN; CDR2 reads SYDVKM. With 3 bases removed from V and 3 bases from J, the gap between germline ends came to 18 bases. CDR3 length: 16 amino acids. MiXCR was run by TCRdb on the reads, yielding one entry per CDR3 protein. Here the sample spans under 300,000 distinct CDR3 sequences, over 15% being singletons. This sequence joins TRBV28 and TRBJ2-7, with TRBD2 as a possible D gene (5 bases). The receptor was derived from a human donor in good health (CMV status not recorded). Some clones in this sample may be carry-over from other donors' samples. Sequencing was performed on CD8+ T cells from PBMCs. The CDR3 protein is CASSFGPGRSGYEQYF. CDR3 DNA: TGTGCCAGCAGTTTTGGTCCTGGGCGCAGCGGCTACGAGCAGTACTTC.